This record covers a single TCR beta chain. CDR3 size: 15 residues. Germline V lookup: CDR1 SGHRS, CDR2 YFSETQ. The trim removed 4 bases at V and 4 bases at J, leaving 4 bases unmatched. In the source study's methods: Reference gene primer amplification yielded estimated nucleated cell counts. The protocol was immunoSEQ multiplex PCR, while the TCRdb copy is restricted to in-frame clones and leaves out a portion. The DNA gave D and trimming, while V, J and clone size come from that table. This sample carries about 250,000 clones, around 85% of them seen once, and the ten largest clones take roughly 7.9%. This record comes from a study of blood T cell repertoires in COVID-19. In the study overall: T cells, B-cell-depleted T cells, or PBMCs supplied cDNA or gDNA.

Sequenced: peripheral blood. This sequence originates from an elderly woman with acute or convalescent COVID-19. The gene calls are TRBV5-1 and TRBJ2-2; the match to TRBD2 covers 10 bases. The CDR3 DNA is TGCGCCAGCAGCCTCGGACTAGCGGCCACCGGGGAGCTGTTTTTT. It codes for CASSLGLAATGELFF.